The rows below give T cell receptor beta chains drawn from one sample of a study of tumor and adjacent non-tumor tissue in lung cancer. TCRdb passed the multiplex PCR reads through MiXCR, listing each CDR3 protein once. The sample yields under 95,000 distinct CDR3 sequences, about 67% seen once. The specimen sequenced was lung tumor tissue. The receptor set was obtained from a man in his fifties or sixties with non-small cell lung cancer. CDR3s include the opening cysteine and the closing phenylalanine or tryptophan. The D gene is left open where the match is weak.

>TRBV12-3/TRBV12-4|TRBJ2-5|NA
CASSFLLTETQYF
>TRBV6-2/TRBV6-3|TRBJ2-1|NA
CASSYGFEQFF
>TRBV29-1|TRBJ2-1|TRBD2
CKLAGLTEDHFF
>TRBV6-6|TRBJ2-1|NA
CASSYYRGSYNELFF
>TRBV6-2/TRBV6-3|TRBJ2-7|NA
CASGRGLHDQYF
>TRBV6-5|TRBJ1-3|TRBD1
CASWSTGSRNTIYF
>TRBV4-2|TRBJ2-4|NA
CASRQAQVSGSLAKNIQYF
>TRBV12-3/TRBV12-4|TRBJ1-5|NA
CASRWTEGVPQHF
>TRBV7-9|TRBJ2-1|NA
CASSPSGLTINVQFF
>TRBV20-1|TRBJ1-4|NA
CSVREVGRTTNEKLFF
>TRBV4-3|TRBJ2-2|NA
CACSQDPIGTARGELFF
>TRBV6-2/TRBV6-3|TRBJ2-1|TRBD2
CASTQLAGDEHFF
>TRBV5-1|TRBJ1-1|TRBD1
CASSGGGTGIPEAFF
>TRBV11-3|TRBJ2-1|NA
CASRLSTGRGYEQFF
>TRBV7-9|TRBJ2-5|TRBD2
CASSISGLVYF
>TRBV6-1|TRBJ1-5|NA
CTSSESPGFLDSNQPRHF
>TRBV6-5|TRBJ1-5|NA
CASNRRGEGQPQHF
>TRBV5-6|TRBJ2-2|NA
CASSLFTRRNTWELFF
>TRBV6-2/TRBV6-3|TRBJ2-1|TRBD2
CAISSILAGGPGGNEQFF
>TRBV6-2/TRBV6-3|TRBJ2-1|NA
CASSYSKGKPPWDNEQFF
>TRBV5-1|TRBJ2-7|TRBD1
CASLLGQTYGQYF
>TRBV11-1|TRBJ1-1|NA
CASNTAGGPTEASF